This TCR beta chain is from a study of spatial heterogeneity in lung cancer. V was clipped by 9 bases and J by 8 bases, with 20 bases between them. Germline V gives CDR1 LNHDA, CDR2 SQIVND (reference sequence). This CDR3 contains 14 residues. Sample time point: sample taken at primary tumor resection. This clonotype appeared many times. MiXCR was run by TCRdb on the 5' RACE reads, yielding one entry per CDR3 protein. The sample has roughly 48,000 distinct CDR3 sequences, roughly 5.7% seen once. This chain uses TRBV19 with TRBJ2-1; D tentatively reads TRBD1 or TRBD2 (7 bases each). The sequenced sample was PBMCs, obtained at surgery. The receptor was isolated from a male donor with early-stage non-small cell lung cancer. CDR3 nucleotides: TGTGCCAGCGAGGGGAGGGGGCTCATCGATGAGCAGTTCTTC. It yields the protein CASEGRGLIDEQFF. Full variable domain (rest looked up from reference TRBV19 and TRBJ2-1): DGGITQSPKYLFRKEGQNVTLSCEQNLNHDAMYWYRQDPGQGLRLIYYSQIVNDFQKGDIAEGYSVSREKKESFPLTVTSAQKNPTAFYLCASEGRGLIDEQFFGPGTRLTVL.